These T cell receptor beta chains were read from a single sample in a study of post-analysis software for immune sequencing data. TCRdb re-analysed the PCR reads in MiXCR, keeping a single row per CDR3 protein. This repertoire shows fewer than 600,000 distinct CDR3 sequences, nearly 45% found once; its top ten account for 9.5% to 13%. Input material: blood. All receptors come from a girl aged 5-17 years with multiple sclerosis. Both conserved end residues are part of each CDR3. D genes are given only for firm matches. Expanded clones are given a class, and other clones once, few, many or no size at all.

TRBV7-6	few	-	TRBJ2-3	TGTGCCAGCAGCTTAGCAACAGGACCAGCAATAGATACGCAGTATTTT	CASSLATGPAIDTQYF
TRBV5-1	-	TRBD2	TRBJ2-1	TGCGCCAGCAAGAGCGGGGACCCCTCAGATGAGCAGTTCTTC	CASKSGDPSDEQFF
TRBV12-5	-	-	TRBJ2-1	TGTGCTAGTGGTTCCGACGGGGGCTCGGGAAATGAGCAGTTCTTC	CASGSDGGSGNEQFF
TRBV20-1	few	TRBD2	TRBJ2-7	TGCAGTGCTAGAGCTAGAACTAGCGGGACCCACGAGCAGTACTTC	CSARARTSGTHEQYF
TRBV12-3/TRBV12-4	-	TRBD2	TRBJ2-7	TGTGCCAGCAGTGTCCACCGGACTAGCGGGCTCTACGAGCAGTACTTC	CASSVHRTSGLYEQYF
TRBV5-1	-	TRBD1	TRBJ1-2	TGCGCCAGCAGCGGGACAGCCAACCCCTATGGCTACACCTTC	CASSGTANPYGYTF
TRBV7-2	-	-	TRBJ1-4	TGTGCCAGCAGCTTAGAGGGGGGGATCTGGGAAAAACTGTTTTTT	CASSLEGGIWEKLFF
TRBV20-1	-	TRBD1	TRBJ1-2	TGCAGTGCTATGGGGACAGGGGAGGGTGGCTACACCTTC	CSAMGTGEGGYTF
TRBV12-3/TRBV12-4	-	TRBD1	TRBJ2-1	TGTGCCACCTCCGGGACAGGGATTTACAATGAGCAGTTCTTC	CATSGTGIYNEQFF
TRBV10-1	-	-	TRBJ2-1	TGCGCCAGCAGTTCGGCGGTGGAGGATGAGCAGTTCTTC	CASSSAVEDEQFF
TRBV5-1	-	TRBD2	TRBJ2-1	TGCGCCAGCAGCCAGCTAGCGGGAGACTCCTACAATGAGCAGTTCTTC	CASSQLAGDSYNEQFF
TRBV5-1	-	-	TRBJ2-1	TGCGCCAGCAGCTTGGCCCCAGATCCCTACAATGAGCAGTTCTTC	CASSLAPDPYNEQFF
TRBV20-1	few	TRBD2	TRBJ2-1	TGCAGTGCTAGAGATCTAGCGGGAGTTTTCAATGAGCAGTTCTTC	CSARDLAGVFNEQFF
TRBV10-3	many	-	TRBJ2-1	TGTGCCATCAGGGGCAGTGGGCGGGAAAGCTCCTACAATGAGCAGTTCTTC	CAIRGSGRESSYNEQFF
TRBV10-3	-	TRBD2	TRBJ2-1	TGTGCCATCAGGGGGACTAGCGGGAGGGCCAGAAATGAGCAGTTCTTC	CAIRGTSGRARNEQFF
TRBV4-3	once	-	TRBJ2-1	TGCGCCAGCAGCCAAGGGACTCTCAATGAGCAGTTCTTC	CASSQGTLNEQFF
TRBV7-2	few	-	TRBJ2-3	TGTGCCAGCAGCTTAGTACTCACATCCGGAGGGTCTCGAGATACGCAGTATTTT	CASSLVLTSGGSRDTQYF
TRBV5-1	-	TRBD2	TRBJ2-7	TGCGCCAGCAGCTTGGGAGCGGGGGCACCCTACGAGCAGTACTTC	CASSLGAGAPYEQYF
TRBV3-1	-	TRBD2	TRBJ2-1	TGTGCCAGCAGCCACATCCGTATAGCGGGAGCCGGCTACAATGAGCAGTTCTTC	CASSHIRIAGAGYNEQFF
TRBV4-1	-	-	TRBJ2-7	TGCGCCAGCAGCCAAGAGGGAAAAGGGCTCATCCCTTACGAGCAGTACTTC	CASSQEGKGLIPYEQYF
TRBV29-1	few	TRBD1	TRBJ2-7	TGCAGCGTTGAGGCCGGGACAGGGGGCTCCTACGAGCAGTACTTC	CSVEAGTGGSYEQYF
TRBV4-3	once	-	TRBJ2-1	TGCGCCAGCAGCCAAGATCGTGCGGAGAATGAGCAGTTCTTC	CASSQDRAENEQFF
TRBV29-1	few	-	TRBJ2-7	TGCAGTTTTGGGATGCTGGGGTACCCCTACGAGCAGTACTTC	CSFGMLGYPYEQYF
TRBV10-3	-	-	TRBJ1-1	TGTGCCACCGGGGGCGACATGAACACTGAAGCTTTCTTT	CATGGDMNTEAFF